These 2 T cell receptor beta chains came from one sample sequenced in a study of CD8 T cells in Susac syndrome. Random hexamers primed reverse transcription of about 0.45 to 1 ug RNA. TCRdb re-called the immunoSEQ multiplex PCR reads through MiXCR, storing one row per CDR3 protein. The data contain roughly 200,000 distinct CDR3 sequences, approximately 95% of them singletons. The sequenced sample consisted of CD4+ T cells from PBMCs. All receptors come from a human donor with multiple sclerosis.

This clonotype has only one observation. The chain recombines TRBV2 with TRBJ2-3; no firm D call. The CDR3 loop spans 12 amino acids. In germline, CDR1 is SNHLY, CDR2 FYNNEI. Trimming cost V 2 bases and J 8 bases, with 8 bases left between them. The CDR3 DNA reads TGTGCCAGCAGTGAAACACTCGGTACGCAGTATTTT. This codes for CASSETLGTQYF.

The genes are TRBV18 and TRBJ2-7; TRBD1 matches 7 bases. Germline trimming cut 6 bases from V and 2 bases from J; bases unmatched to any gene: 10. The CDR3 loop spans 15 amino acids. Germline V gives CDR1 KGHSH, CDR2 LQKENI. DNA of the CDR3: TGTGCCAGCTCCCCGACAGGGAAGCCCCCCTACGAGCAGTACGTC. This sequence encodes CASSPTGKPPYEQYV.